Following are 27 T cell receptor beta chains from one sample sequenced in a study of T cell repertoires in cytomegalovirus infection. These receptors' targets are unknown. MiXCR, applied by TCRdb to the reads, yields one record per CDR3 protein. This table holds 300,000 to 400,000 distinct CDR3 sequences, 25% to 30% found once. The sample consisted of cultured PBMCs, taken from culture after CMV antigen stimulation. The origin of the receptors is a human donor in good health (CMV status not recorded). Some clones in this sample may be carry-over from other donors' samples.

This clonotype was recorded many times. The chain joins TRBV7-9 to TRBJ2-5; D unresolved. This CDR3 region has 14 residues. Germline V CDR1 and CDR2: SEHNR, FQNEAQ (reference sequence). V lost 5 bases, J lost 5 bases, and 15 bases lay in between. CDR3 region: CASSTLTVAETQYF. The CDR3 bases are TGTGCCAGCAGCACCCTGACTGTGGCGGAGACCCAGTACTTC. The variable domain in full, with the rest retrieved from reference TRBV7-9 and TRBJ2-5, is DTGVSQNPRHKITKRGQNVTFRCDPISEHNRLYWYRQTLGQGPEFLTYFQNEAQLEKSRLLSDRFSAERPKGSFSTLEIQRTEQGDSAMYLCASSTLTVAETQYFGPGTRLLVL.

Ten or more counts support this clonotype. The rearrangement joins TRBV12-3 or TRBV12-4 to TRBJ1-1; D is uncertain. V lost 2 bases, J lost 7 bases, and 8 bases lay in between. This CDR3 region has 12 residues. The CDR3 nucleotides read TGTGCCAGCAGTTTATCGGGCGGTGAAGCTTTCTTT. Its protein is CASSLSGGEAFF.

Notes on this clonotype: A read error is likely, as this CDR3 ends without the conserved phenylalanine or tryptophan. V gene TRBV6-1 combines with J gene TRBJ1-1; D gene uncertain. Germline CDR1 is MNHNS and CDR2 is SASEGT. CDR3 length: 11 residues. Trimming removed 4 bases from V and 6 bases from J, with 6 bases in between. The CDR3 protein is CASSVLPEAFS. The CDR3 DNA follows: TGTGCCAGCAGTGTACTCCCTGAAGCTTTCTCT.

The CDR3 protein is CSGRQGRGTEAFF. The CDR3 coding sequence is TGCAGCGGAAGACAGGGGAGGGGGACTGAAGCTTTCTTT. This rearrangement joins TRBV29-1 to TRBJ1-1, with 8 bases fitting TRBD1. Germline V gene data show CDR1 as SQVTM and CDR2 as ANQGSEA. The trim removed 7 bases at V and 5 bases at J, leaving 9 bases unmatched. The CDR3 covers 13 residues.

V gene TRBV3-1 combines with J gene TRBJ1-1, with TRBD1 as a possible D gene (5 bases). V lost 1 base to trimming and J lost 11 bases, with 20 bases between them. Germline values: CDR1 LGHDT, CDR2 YNNKEL (reference sequence). The CDR3 has 15 amino acids. As DNA, the CDR3 is TGTGCCAGCAGCCAAGCCGGCGGGACGGCTCCTGGTGCTTTCTTT. Translated: CASSQAGGTAPGAFF.

The gene calls are TRBV7-4 and TRBJ2-1, with D possibly being TRBD1 (6 bases). The CDR3 contains 15 residues. In germline, CDR1 is SGHVT, CDR2 SQSDAQ. Trimming took off 3 bases at V and 8 bases at J, with 17 bases between the two ends. The CDR3 DNA sequence: TGTGCCAGCAGCTTCCCTGGGACACCGACCCATGAGCAGTTCTTC. This sequence encodes CASSFPGTPTHEQFF.

This rearrangement joins TRBV6-1 to TRBJ2-1; D gene unclear. The germline CDR1 and CDR2 sequences are MNHNS and SASEGT. The CDR3 is 14 amino acids. V was pared by 3 bases and J by 8 bases, with 14 bases between. The CDR3 spells CASSEVTGSHEQFF. As DNA, the CDR3 is TGTGCCAGCAGTGAGGTCACTGGGTCCCATGAGCAGTTCTTC.

This sequence joins TRBV12-5 and TRBJ2-1, with 11 bases aligning to TRBD2. This CDR3 contains 17 residues. The germline V gene has CDR1 LGHNT and CDR2 FRNRAP. The trim removed 0 bases at V and 6 bases at J, leaving 7 bases unmatched. CDR3 amino acids: CASGLVLSGRGTNEQFF. The DNA for the CDR3 is TGTGCTAGTGGTTTGGTCCTTAGCGGGAGGGGGACCAATGAGCAGTTCTTC. The full variable domain, with the rest looked up from reference TRBV12-5 and TRBJ2-1, is DARVTQTPRHKVTEMGQEVTMRCQPILGHNTVFWYRQTMMQGLELLAYFRNRAPLDDSGMPKDRFSAEMPDATLATLKIQPSEPRDSAVYFCASGLVLSGRGTNEQFFGPGTRLTVL.

The rearrangement joins TRBV20-1 to TRBJ1-5, with D tentatively TRBD1 (5 bases). The CDR3 length is 13 residues. The germline V gene encodes CDR1 DFQATT and CDR2 SNEGSKA (reference sequence). V lost 7 bases, J lost 9 bases, and 19 bases lay in between. The CDR3 coding sequence is TGCAGTGTACAGGCCGATCCCGGGCGGCCCCAGCATTTT. Residues: CSVQADPGRPQHF.

The chain joins TRBV19 to TRBJ2-1, with TRBD1 matching 8 bases. There are 20 residues in the CDR3. Germline V lookup: CDR1 LNHDA, CDR2 SQIVND (reference sequence). V dropped 6 bases and J dropped 5; count of bases not matched to a gene: 24. The chain's CDR3 is CASRMAGGADFKSLHNEQFF. The CDR3 DNA sequence: TGTGCCAGTAGGATGGCAGGGGGCGCGGATTTTAAGTCCCTTCACAATGAGCAGTTCTTC.

This clonotype has more than one count but fewer than ten. The chain combines TRBV12-3 or TRBV12-4 with TRBJ2-7; 7 nucleotides agree with TRBD2. Unmatched junction bases numbered 11, after V lost 1 base and J lost 5 bases. CDR3 size: 16 residues. This CDR3 is CASSLGLAAVRHEQYF. CDR3 DNA sequence: TGTGCCAGCAGTTTAGGGCTAGCGGCTGTCCGCCACGAGCAGTACTTC.

The chain has TRBV4-2 and TRBJ2-7; 8 positions match TRBD2. The V and J ends lost 0 bases and 3 bases, in that order; junction bases with no gene match: 4. The CDR3 totals 15 residues. CDR1 and CDR2 from the germline V gene are LGHNA and YNFKEQ. CDR3 region: CASSQDRGLVYEQYF. DNA for the CDR3: TGTGCCAGCAGCCAAGATCGGGGACTAGTCTACGAGCAGTACTTC.

The chain recombines TRBV7-3 with TRBJ2-1; D remains ambiguous. The length of the CDR3 is 16 residues. The germline V and J ends were trimmed by 1 base and 0 bases, with 10 bases remaining between them. The germline V gene has CDR1 SGHTA and CDR2 FQGTGA. The CDR3 sequence is CASSLSGRNSYNEQFF. CDR3 DNA sequence: TGTGCCAGCAGCTTAAGCGGCAGAAACTCCTACAATGAGCAGTTCTTC. Based on the CDR3 plus reference TRBV7-3 and TRBJ2-1, the full variable domain is GAGVSQTPSNKVTEKGKYVELRCDPISGHTALYWYRQSLGQGPEFLIYFQGTGAADDSGLPNDRFFAVRPEGSVSTLKIQRTERGDSAVYLCASSLSGRNSYNEQFFGPGTRLTVL.

The chain links TRBV20-1 to TRBJ2-1; D might be TRBD2 (5 bases). This CDR3 is 17 amino acids long. V dropped 4 bases and J dropped 2 bases, with 21 bases sitting between them. Germline V gene data show CDR1 as DFQATT and CDR2 as SNEGSKA (reference sequence). CDR3: CSANHGPLGVAYNEQFF. CDR3 coding DNA: TGCAGTGCTAACCACGGGCCACTAGGAGTAGCCTACAATGAGCAGTTCTTC.

The chain uses TRBV6-1 and TRBJ2-3; TRBD2 agrees at 7 bases. In germline, CDR1 is MNHNS, CDR2 SASEGT. This CDR3 has 15 residues. V dropped 6 bases and J dropped 4; count of bases not matched to a gene: 10. The CDR3 nucleotides read TGTGCCAGCAGGGAGACCGGGACTATAGCAGATACGCAGTATTTT. Protein: CASRETGTIADTQYF.

This clonotype has just a few counts. The chain uses TRBV7-9 and TRBJ2-1; no clear D. Germline V gene lookup returns CDR1 SEHNR and CDR2 FQNEAQ (reference sequence). This CDR3 contains 15 residues. With 5 bases removed from V and 8 bases from J, the gap between germline ends came to 19 bases. The CDR3 region has the DNA TGTGCCAGCAGCCGCGTAGCCTCATCCAAGGATGAGCAGTTCTTC. Translating it yields CASSRVASSKDEQFF. The variable domain in full, completed from reference TRBV7-9 and TRBJ2-1, reads DTGVSQNPRHKITKRGQNVTFRCDPISEHNRLYWYRQTLGQGPEFLTYFQNEAQLEKSRLLSDRFSAERPKGSFSTLEIQRTEQGDSAMYLCASSRVASSKDEQFFGPGTRLTVL.

The V call is TRBV20-1, the J call TRBJ1-1; maybe TRBD1 (5 bases). The CDR3 contains 14 residues. Trimming stripped 0 bases from V and 1 base from J, with 9 bases between. Germline values: CDR1 DFQATT, CDR2 SNEGSKA (reference sequence). The CDR3, as DNA: TGCAGTGCTAGAGATCTAGGGGAGAACACTGAAGCTTTCTTT. Protein sequence: CSARDLGENTEAFF.

This clonotype was observed a handful of times. The genes are TRBV6-1 and TRBJ2-5; TRBD2 might be the D (6 bases). CDR3 length equals 16 residues. CDR1 is MNHNS, CDR2 SASEGT, per germline. The V end lost 5 bases, the J end lost 4 bases, and 20 bases lay between the germline ends. The CDR3 is CASSPPAGSHPETQYF. The CDR3 nucleotides are TGTGCCAGCAGTCCCCCTGCCGGGAGTCACCCAGAGACCCAGTACTTC.

The CDR3 region is CASSLARLADSNEQFF. In DNA, the CDR3 is TGTGCCAGCAGCCTTGCGCGGCTAGCGGACAGCAATGAGCAGTTCTTC. V gene TRBV7-6 combines with J gene TRBJ2-1; possible D gene TRBD2, 7 bases. There are 16 residues in the CDR3. Germline-derived CDR1 and CDR2 are SGHVS and FNYEAQ. Trimming left V 5 bases short and J 6 bases short, with 20 bases between. Using reference TRBV7-6 and TRBJ2-1 for the parts outside the CDR3, the full variable domain is GAGVSQSPRYKVTKRGQDVALRCDPISGHVSLYWYRQALGQGPEFLTYFNYEAQQDKSGLPNDRFSAERPEGSISTLTIQRTEQRDSAMYRCASSLARLADSNEQFFGPGTRLTVL.

This clonotype was recorded a few times. V usage is TRBV6-8 and J usage is TRBJ2-7; D tentatively reads TRBD1 or TRBD2 (5 bases each). The CDR3 length is 15 residues. Per the germline V gene, CDR1 is MNHGY and CDR2 is SAAAGT. V was pared by 6 bases and J by 0 bases, with 15 bases between. CDR3: CASSLGTASSYEQYF. CDR3 DNA sequence: TGTGCCAGCAGCCTAGGGACGGCGAGCTCCTACGAGCAGTACTTC.

This clonotype came up a few times. The rearrangement uses TRBV3-1 and TRBJ2-1; the match to TRBD2 covers 8 bases. V was clipped by 0 bases and J by 8 bases; unmatched bases: 6. The germline V gene encodes CDR1 LGHDT and CDR2 YNNKEL (reference sequence). This CDR3 is 15 amino acids long. CDR3 residues: CASSQDRGGLYEQFF. In nucleotides, the CDR3 is TGTGCCAGCAGCCAAGATCGGGGGGGGCTTTATGAGCAGTTCTTC.

The chain carries TRBV6-1 and TRBJ2-5; possible D gene TRBD2, 6 bases. The germline V gene encodes CDR1 MNHNS and CDR2 SASEGT. Trimming removed 1 base at V and 2 bases at J, with 11 bases between. The CDR3 consists of 15 residues. The CDR3 DNA reads as TGTGCCAGCAGTGAAGGCCTAGCGTTACAAGAGACCCAGTACTTC. Its translation: CASSEGLALQETQYF.

This clonotype was counted a few times. The rearrangement links TRBV7-8 to TRBJ1-2; tentative D call: TRBD1 (6 bases). V lost 6 bases to trimming and J lost 7 bases, with 15 bases between them. The CDR3 spans 13 residues. CDR1 and CDR2 from the germline V gene are SGHVS and FQNEAQ. The DNA for the CDR3 is TGTGCCAGCAGACCAGCGGGGGGCCGTGGCTACACCTTC. Translating gives CASRPAGGRGYTF.

A few counts support this clonotype. This sequence joins TRBV28 and TRBJ2-7; D could derive from TRBD1 or TRBD2 (5 bases each). The CDR3 contains 14 residues. V lost 7 bases to trimming and J lost 1 base, with 14 bases between them. Per germline, CDR1 MDHEN and CDR2 SYDVKM. The CDR3 region has the DNA TGTGCCAGCAATCAGCGAGGGGAATCCTACGAGCAGTACTTC. Translated: CASNQRGESYEQYF.

This chain joins TRBV29-1 and TRBJ1-2; TRBD1 aligns across 7 bases. After removal of 5 bases from V and 2 bases from J, the junction contained 2 bases not matched to a gene. The length of the CDR3 is 12 residues. Germline V gives CDR1 SQVTM, CDR2 ANQGSEA. CDR3: CSVPTGNYGYTF. In DNA, the CDR3 is TGCAGCGTTCCGACAGGGAACTATGGCTACACCTTC.

In this sample, this clonotype turned up a few times. The CDR3 nucleotides read TGTGCCAGCAGCCCCGGTGCTAGCGGGCCCTATGAGCAGTTCTTC. Its translation: CASSPGASGPYEQFF. This chain links TRBV13 with TRBJ2-1, with 8 nucleotides matching TRBD2. Germline V gene sequence: CDR1 PRHDT, CDR2 FYEKMQ (reference sequence). V gave up 5 bases and J gave up 8 bases; unmatched junction bases: 11. The CDR3 consists of 15 residues.

This clonotype was found many times. This chain links TRBV12-3 or TRBV12-4 with TRBJ2-6; no definite D call. Trimming shortened V by 6 bases and J by 4 bases, and 19 bases separated the two germline ends. CDR3 length equals 17 residues. CDR3 residues: CASRGPGRDSGANVLTF. CDR3 sequence (DNA): TGTGCCAGCAGAGGCCCCGGCCGAGACTCGGGGGCCAACGTCCTGACTTTC.